These 14 T cell receptor beta chains share one sample of origin, sequenced in a study of shared clonotypes between healthy human individuals. TCRdb's copy holds only in-frame clones and misses some; the assay was immunoSEQ multiplex PCR. This table holds 1,400,000 or so clones, approximately 98.5% found once. The sequenced material came from naive CD4+ T cells sorted from blood. Subset: CD45RA+ positively selected. These receptors were taken from a young man in good health.

This chain links TRBV5-4 with TRBJ1-1, with TRBD1 identical over 7 bases. Germline CDR1 is SGHNT and CDR2 is YYREEE (reference sequence). The CDR3 is 15 residues long. The ends lost 0 bases at V and 1 base at J; junction bases unmatched: 3. The CDR3 bases are TGTGCCAGCAGCTTGGGCCGGGACAGGAACACTGAAGCTTTCTTT. Amino acid sequence: CASSLGRDRNTEAFF.

This chain uses TRBV9 with TRBJ2-6; D gene uncertain. Trimming took off 0 bases at V and 0 bases at J, with 10 bases between the two ends. CDR1 SGDLS and CDR2 YYNGEE come from the germline V gene. This CDR3 contains 17 residues. CDR3 residues: CASSVASLSSGANVLTF. The CDR3 DNA is TGTGCCAGCAGCGTAGCCAGCCTAAGCTCTGGGGCCAACGTCCTGACTTTC.

The rearrangement links TRBV11-2 to TRBJ2-7, with 11 bases fitting TRBD1. This CDR3 has 17 amino acids. The germline gives CDR1 SGHAT, CDR2 FQNNGV. The trim removed 5 bases at V and 2 bases at J, leaving 11 bases unmatched. For the CDR3, the DNA is TGTGCCAGCAGCCAAGCGTCCGGGACAGGGGGTCCCTACGAGCAGTACTTC. Amino acids: CASSQASGTGGPYEQYF.

The gene calls are TRBV28 and TRBJ2-3; 7 bases are shared with TRBD2. With 6 bases clipped from V and 4 bases from J, the junction kept 10 bases outside the gene matches. The germline CDR1 and CDR2 sequences are MDHEN and SYDVKM. This CDR3 contains 15 residues. The chain's CDR3 is CASSVNIGRADTQYF. The CDR3 coding sequence is TGTGCCAGCAGCGTGAACATAGGGAGGGCAGATACGCAGTATTTT.

V usage is TRBV9 and J usage is TRBJ1-2; D possibly corresponds to TRBD1 (6 bases). Trimming pared 4 bases from V and 3 bases from J, leaving 16 bases between. Per the germline V gene, CDR1 is SGDLS and CDR2 is YYNGEE. The CDR3 totals 15 residues. The CDR3 DNA follows: TGTGCCAGCAGCTCCTCCGGGACACCTTACTATGGCTACACCTTC. It specifies CASSSSGTPYYGYTF.

This chain connects TRBV5-1 to TRBJ2-1; no clear D. The V gene's germline CDR1 is SGHRS and CDR2 YFSETQ. The CDR3 extends over 15 amino acids. V was trimmed by 0 bases and J by 2 bases, leaving 9 bases between them. CDR3 sequence (DNA): TGCGCCAGCAGCTTGGAGGTTCTCCCCTACAATGAGCAGTTCTTC. Its protein is CASSLEVLPYNEQFF.

This chain links TRBV6-1 with TRBJ2-3; 12 positions agree with TRBD2. The CDR3 sequence is 14 residues long. Per germline, CDR1 MNHNS and CDR2 SASEGT. The trim removed 6 bases at V and 6 bases at J, leaving 4 bases unmatched. DNA for the CDR3: TGTGCCAGCAGGACTAGCGGGAGATTGGATACGCAGTATTTT. Amino acids: CASRTSGRLDTQYF.

CDR3 loop: CASSEQGTSYEQYF. For the CDR3, the DNA is TGCGCCAGCAGTGAGCAGGGGACCTCCTACGAGCAGTACTTC. The V call is TRBV10-1, the J call TRBJ2-7; weak D call: TRBD1 (6 bases). Per the germline V gene, CDR1 is WNHNN and CDR2 is SYGVQD (reference sequence). The CDR3 has 14 amino acids. Trimming pared 2 bases from V and 0 bases from J, leaving 8 bases between.

J is TRBJ1-1 and V is TRBV27; TRBD1 agrees at 8 bases. The V segment lost 4 bases and the J segment 0 bases; nucleotides outside the gene matches: 7. The CDR3 runs to 16 residues. CDR1 and CDR2 from the germline V gene are MNHEY and SMNVEV (reference sequence). The CDR3 reads CASSSYRGGMNTEAFF. The CDR3 DNA follows: TGTGCCAGCAGTTCATACAGGGGGGGGATGAACACTGAAGCTTTCTTT.

The chain uses TRBV4-1 and TRBJ1-5; D possibly corresponds to TRBD1 (6 bases). CDR3 length: 15 amino acids. CDR1 is MGHRA and CDR2 is YSYEKL in the germline V gene. Trimming cost V 3 bases and J 9 bases, with 18 bases left between them. The CDR3 protein is CASSQRTAPQSPQHF. As DNA, the CDR3 is TGCGCCAGCAGCCAGAGGACAGCCCCCCAGTCGCCCCAGCATTTT.

The J gene is TRBJ2-5, the V gene TRBV7-8; weak D call: TRBD1 (5 bases). CDR1 SGHVS and CDR2 FQNEAQ come from the germline V gene. The CDR3 loop spans 19 amino acids. V lost 1 base, J lost 0 bases, and 21 bases lay in between. The CDR3 DNA sequence: TGTGCCAGCAGCTTAGTCTGGGGCAGGGCATCACGTAACCAAGAGACCCAGTACTTC. Translating it yields CASSLVWGRASRNQETQYF.

V usage is TRBV18 and J usage is TRBJ1-2; 7 nucleotides align to TRBD1. The CDR3 consists of 15 residues. Trimming removed 0 bases from V and 4 bases from J; junction bases left unmatched: 5. In germline, CDR1 is KGHSH, CDR2 LQKENI. Here the CDR3 reads CASSPPLGGGYGYTF. In DNA form, the CDR3 reads TGTGCCAGCTCACCACCGTTAGGGGGCGGCTATGGCTACACCTTC.

A word on this clone: The same CDR3 arises from other DNA sequences in this sample as well. This chain joins TRBV2 and TRBJ2-2; D gene unclear. Germline CDR1 and CDR2: SNHLY and FYNNEI. The CDR3 consists of 12 residues. V lost 3 bases to trimming and J lost 3 bases, with 2 bases between them. The CDR3 protein is CASSDHTGELFF. In nucleotides, the CDR3 is TGTGCCAGCAGTGACCACACCGGGGAGCTGTTTTTT.

The J gene is TRBJ2-1, the V gene TRBV7-9, with 9 bases aligning to TRBD1. Germline V gene lookup returns CDR1 SEHNR and CDR2 FQNEAQ (reference sequence). The CDR3 extends over 17 amino acids. Trimming at V came to 3 bases and at J to 8 bases, leaving 14 bases not matched to a gene. CDR3 coding DNA: TGTGCCAGCAGCTTTTCCCGTTTGGGACAGGGTGCCCATGAGCAGTTCTTC. Translation: CASSFSRLGQGAHEQFF. Complete variable domain (other parts from reference TRBV7-9 and TRBJ2-1): DTGVSQNPRHKITKRGQNVTFRCDPISEHNRLYWYRQTLGQGPEFLTYFQNEAQLEKSRLLSDRFSAERPKGSFSTLEIQRTEQGDSAMYLCASSFSRLGQGAHEQFFGPGTRLTVL.